Listed below are T cell receptor beta chains from one sample, sequenced in a study of beta chain features in type 1 diabetes. The table came from immunoSEQ multiplex PCR; TCRdb's copy has only in-frame clones and leaves some out. The sample records more than 250,000 clones, around 25% being singletons. Sample: naive CD4+ T cells from blood. The receptors derive from a woman in her thirties with type 1 diabetes. CDR3s include the opening cysteine and the closing phenylalanine or tryptophan. A D gene is named only where the DNA matches it firmly. A clone size is listed for some rows: how often the clone was seen (once, few, many), or a class if it is expanded.

j_call v_call d_call clone_size cdr3_nt cdr3_aa
TRBJ1-1 TRBV5-4 NA NA TGTGCCAGCAGCTTGGATCCGGGGAACACTGAAGCTTTCTTT CASSLDPGNTEAFF
TRBJ2-5 TRBV25-1 NA NA TGTGCCAGCAGTGTCTCTGACTATCGGGCCCAGTACTTC CASSVSDYRAQYF
TRBJ1-2 TRBV5-1 TRBD1 NA TGCGCCAGCAGCCCCGGGACAGGGGCATATCACTATGGCTACACCTTC CASSPGTGAYHYGYTF
TRBJ1-2 TRBV2 NA NA TGTGCCAGCAGTGTACAGGGACGGATTGGTGGCTACACCTTC CASSVQGRIGGYTF
TRBJ2-5 TRBV5-1 NA NA TGCGCCAGCAGCCCCCTTAGGGGTAGCGGCCAAGAGACCCAGTACTTC CASSPLRGSGQETQYF
TRBJ2-3 TRBV29-1 TRBD2 NA TGCAGCGTTGAAGATTTGGGACTAGGGCCGGGTACGCAGTATTTT CSVEDLGLGPGTQYF
TRBJ2-7 TRBV2 NA NA TGTGCCAGCATGGAGCGGACGAGGTCCTACGAGCAGTACTTC CASMERTRSYEQYF
TRBJ2-7 TRBV9 TRBD2 NA TGTGCCAGCAGCCCTTCTAGCGGGAGAGGATACGAGCAGTACTTC CASSPSSGRGYEQYF
TRBJ2-3 TRBV10-3 NA NA TGTGCCATCAGCCCCCCGAGCACAGATACGCAGTATTTT CAISPPSTDTQYF
TRBJ2-5 TRBV5-1 NA NA TGCGCCAGCAGCTTGCAGGGGTTGTGGACCCAGTACTTC CASSLQGLWTQYF
TRBJ2-2 TRBV4-2 NA few TGTGCCAGCAGCCCATCTTTAGCGGCGAACACCGGGGAGCTGTTTTTT CASSPSLAANTGELFF
TRBJ2-1 TRBV5-1 NA NA TGCGCCAGCAGCCTTCGACTAGAATACAATGAGCAGTTCTTC CASSLRLEYNEQFF
TRBJ1-1 TRBV29-1 NA NA TGCAGCGTTGGTCAGGGGAACACTGAAGCTTTCTTT CSVGQGNTEAFF
TRBJ2-1 TRBV7-3 TRBD2 few TGTGCCAGCAGCTTGGGCCTAGCGGGAGTCAATGAGCAGTTCTTC CASSLGLAGVNEQFF
TRBJ2-3 TRBV29-1 NA NA TGCAGCGTTGTAGCGACAGATACGCAGTATTTT CSVVATDTQYF
TRBJ1-1 TRBV30 NA NA TGTGCCTGGAGTGTGCCCGCAGGCACTGAAGCTTTCTTT CAWSVPAGTEAFF
TRBJ2-7 TRBV11-2 NA NA TGTGCCAGCAGCTTTGGTCTGGGAGCAGCCTACGAGCAGTACTTC CASSFGLGAAYEQYF
TRBJ1-2 TRBV18 NA few TGTGCCAGCTCACCAGGGGAACTCGGGGATGGCTACACCTTC CASSPGELGDGYTF
TRBJ1-1 TRBV29-1 TRBD1 NA TGCAGCGGGTACCTGAACAGGGGCACTGAAGCTTTCTTT CSGYLNRGTEAFF
TRBJ2-1 TRBV7-2 NA few TGTGCCAGCAGCGAGGGTTCTAGCGAGTACAATGAGCAGTTCTTC CASSEGSSEYNEQFF
TRBJ2-1 TRBV7-3 TRBD1 NA TGTGCCAGCAGCCGAGGGGGCAGCGATGAGCAGTTCTTC CASSRGGSDEQFF
TRBJ2-3 TRBV30 NA NA TGTGCCTGGAGTGTGGGACTCAGCACAGATACGCAGTATTTT CAWSVGLSTDTQYF
TRBJ2-5 TRBV4-1 TRBD1 NA TGCGCCAGCAGCCAAGATAGGGGTGGGGACAGGGGTGCGGAGACCCAGTACTTC CASSQDRGGDRGAETQYF
TRBJ1-2 TRBV14 NA NA TGTGCCAGCAGCCACCGGGTAGTTTCTAACTATGGCTACACCTTC CASSHRVVSNYGYTF
TRBJ2-7 TRBV10-3 TRBD2 NA TGTGCCATCAGCGCAACCGGGACTAGCGGGAGGGCCTCCTACGAGCAGTACTTC CAISATGTSGRASYEQYF
TRBJ2-5 TRBV11-1 NA few TGTGCCAGCAGCTTCGGCGGACAAGAGACCCAGTACTTC CASSFGGQETQYF
TRBJ2-4 TRBV5-4 NA few TGTGCCAGCAGCTTGACACAGGGTAAAAACATTCAGTACTTC CASSLTQGKNIQYF
TRBJ1-2 TRBV15 NA NA TGTGCCACCAGCAGAGATACGACAACCTTCTATGGCTACACCTTC CATSRDTTTFYGYTF